This T cell receptor (beta chain) was sequenced for a study of post-analysis software for immune sequencing data. The wider study: The courses of disease that were included comprised relapsing-remitting, secondary progressive and progressive-relapsing multiple sclerosis. Notes on the study in general: When the samples were clustered directly with F measure, those that had been prepared in the same batch showed strong co-clustering. Four to six TRBV segments were significantly more frequent in patients than in controls. TRBV5-6, TRBV5-1 and TRBV20-1 were among these segments.

Unique molecular identifiers were carried by the TCR beta cDNA libraries. Out of roughly 1 to 10 million T cells, a few hundred thousand cDNA molecules were generated. TCRdb analysed the PCR reads with MiXCR anew, one entry per CDR3 protein. The repertoire holds around 440,000 distinct CDR3 sequences, around 40% seen once, with around 10% in the top ten. The CDR3 consists of 16 residues. The V and J ends lost 4 bases and 15 bases, in that order; junction bases with no gene match: 19. As concerns this clonotype: Antigen: not known.

The sequencing input was blood. This clonotype originated in a girl aged 5-17 years with multiple sclerosis. The V call is TRBV12-3 or TRBV12-4, the J call TRBJ2-3; 10 bases match TRBD2. The chain's CDR3 is CASSSQLAGSTDVQYF. The CDR3 coding sequence is TGTGCCAGCAGTTCGCAACTAGCGGGGAGCACAGATGTGCAATATTTT.